This T cell receptor beta chain emerged from a study of blood T cell repertoires in COVID-19. Study overall: The study drew acute and convalescent COVID-19 samples from the United States, Italy and Spain. The analysed material was cDNA or gDNA that came from T cells, B-cell-depleted T cells, or PBMCs.

Original processing methods: Scientists estimated how many nucleated cells there were by amplifying reference gene primers. The method was immunoSEQ multiplex PCR; TCRdb's version includes in-frame clones alone and lacks a portion of them. D and trimming were read from the DNA, whereas the V and J calls and clone size are those reported in that table. There are roughly 250,000 clones in the sample; less than 90% occur only once, and approximately 3.8% lies in the top ten. With respect to this clone: Other nucleotide sequences from this sample produce the same CDR3.

V lost 4 bases to trimming and J lost 4 bases, with 12 bases between them. The CDR3 sequence is 14 residues long. CDR1 is SGHRS, CDR2 YFSETQ, per germline. The receptor comes from a man aged 60 to 75 who had recovered from COVID-19. The sequencing input was peripheral blood. The J gene is TRBJ2-1, the V gene TRBV5-1, with a tentative D call TRBD2 (7 bases). CDR3 amino acids: CASSLGGPYNEQFF. The CDR3 nucleotides are TGCGCCAGCAGCCTCGGGGGGCCGTACAATGAGCAGTTCTTC.